This T cell receptor (beta chain) was sequenced for a study of vaccination and CD4 T cells after COVID-19. About the research overall: Overlapping spike peptides of SARS-CoV-2, HCoV-NL63, HCoV-OC43 and HCoV-229E stimulated the cells.

Notes on this clonotype: Its cognate antigen is unknown.

The CDR3 runs to 15 residues. Trimming removed 0 bases from V and 5 bases from J; junction bases left unmatched: 6. Germline lookup yields CDR1 SGHTA and CDR2 FQGNSA. The Oncomine TCR Beta short-read assay was what sequenced the DNA obtained from cultured CD4+ T cells. TCRdb analysed the PCR reads with MiXCR anew, one entry per CDR3 protein. The sample has 15,000 to 20,000 distinct CDR3 sequences, roughly 50% seen once. Treatment: roughly 10-day PBMC culture with coronavirus spike peptide pools or control peptides (ViraFEST assay). The clonotype comes from a human donor who had recovered from COVID-19. This sample comprised CD4+ T cells from blood, cultured in vitro, obtained after SARS-CoV-2 vaccination. This chain links TRBV7-2 with TRBJ2-7; 8 positions agree with TRBD1. The CDR3 spells CASSLAGQGSHEQYF. The CDR3 coding sequence is TGTGCCAGCAGCTTAGCTGGACAGGGTAGTCACGAGCAGTACTTC.